This T cell receptor (beta chain) came from a study of T-cell memory formation after mild COVID-19. Study overall: TCR clusters were largely donor specific.

In its sample, this clonotype was seen many times. Antigen: not known. With constant-segment primers, 5'RACE yielded cDNA libraries of TCR alpha and TCR beta that carried sample barcodes and UMIs. TCRdb used MiXCR to reprocess the 5' RACE reads, holding one entry per CDR3 protein. The data hold 200,000 to 300,000 distinct CDR3 sequences, with approximately 15% observed a single time. CDR1 is KGHSH and CDR2 is LQKENI in the germline V gene. Trimming took off 3 bases at V and 10 bases at J, with 22 bases between the two ends. This CDR3 has 17 amino acids. Broader study findings: There was no confirmation that second-wave clones peaking on day 37 were SARS-CoV-2 specific.

Sample: PBMCs or a T cell subset sorted from them (not recorded which). The clonotype comes from an adult woman who had mild COVID-19 (a few samples of this study predate the infection). Cell type and time point are not known. This chain uses TRBV18 with TRBJ1-6; D is possibly TRBD1 (5 bases). CDR3 in amino acids: CASSPVNPGGAESPLHF. The CDR3 DNA sequence: TGTGCCAGCTCACCTGTAAACCCGGGGGGTGCGGAGTCACCCCTCCACTTT.